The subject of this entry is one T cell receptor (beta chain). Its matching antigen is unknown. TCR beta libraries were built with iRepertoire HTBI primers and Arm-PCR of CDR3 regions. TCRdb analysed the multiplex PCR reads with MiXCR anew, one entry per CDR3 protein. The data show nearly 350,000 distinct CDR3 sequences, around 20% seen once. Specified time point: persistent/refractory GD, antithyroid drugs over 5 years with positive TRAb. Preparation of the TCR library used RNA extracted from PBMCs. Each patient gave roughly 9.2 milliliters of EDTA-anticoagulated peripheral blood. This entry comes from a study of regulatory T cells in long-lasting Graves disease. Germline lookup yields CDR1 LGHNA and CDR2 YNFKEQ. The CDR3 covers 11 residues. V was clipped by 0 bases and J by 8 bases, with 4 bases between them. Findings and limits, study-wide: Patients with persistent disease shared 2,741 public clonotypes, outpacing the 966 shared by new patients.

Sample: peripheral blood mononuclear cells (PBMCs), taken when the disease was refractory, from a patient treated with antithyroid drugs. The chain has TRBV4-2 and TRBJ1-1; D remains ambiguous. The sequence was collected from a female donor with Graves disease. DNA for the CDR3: TGTGCCAGCAGCCAAGAGGTGGAAGCTTTCTTT. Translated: CASSQEVEAFF.